The 5 T cell receptor beta chains given below trace back to one sample, sequenced in a study of blood T cell repertoires in COVID-19. Measured with immunoSEQ multiplex PCR; TCRdb has only the in-frame clones, and not every one. Among about 130,000 clones listed, 79% were seen once. The sequenced material came from peripheral blood. The source of these receptors is a man aged 35 to 55 with active or convalescent COVID-19.

V usage is TRBV5-1 and J usage is TRBJ2-5, with a tentative D call TRBD2 (6 bases). The CDR3 contains 14 residues. The V gene lost 6 bases and the J gene lost 4 bases, with 16 bases spanning the gap. Germline V gene lookup returns CDR1 SGHRS and CDR2 YFSETQ. This chain's CDR3 is CASIARGLSETQYF. CDR3 sequence (DNA): TGCGCCAGCATCGCCCGGGGGTTATCAGAGACCCAGTACTTC.

The chain recombines TRBV30 with TRBJ2-2; TRBD1 matches 8 bases. The germline V gene has CDR1 GTSNPN and CDR2 SVGIG (reference sequence). The V gene end was trimmed by 0 bases and the J gene end by 6 bases; junction bases not matched to a gene: 3. The CDR3 consists of 14 residues. The chain's CDR3 is CAWSVDRGAGELFF. The CDR3 DNA reads as TGTGCCTGGAGTGTTGACAGGGGTGCCGGGGAGCTGTTTTTT.

The V gene is TRBV5-1, the J gene TRBJ1-3, with D perhaps TRBD1 (5 bases). This CDR3 is built from 18 residues. V was clipped by 4 bases and J by 0 bases, with 20 bases between them. Germline-derived CDR1 and CDR2 are SGHRS and YFSETQ. The CDR3 reads CASSLRAAGGSSGNTIYF. In DNA, the CDR3 is TGCGCCAGCAGCCTGAGGGCAGCCGGGGGGAGCTCTGGAAACACCATATATTTT. The full variable domain, its missing parts supplied by reference TRBV5-1 and TRBJ1-3, is KAGVTQTPRYLIKTRGQQVTLSCSPISGHRSVSWYQQTPGQGLQFLFEYFSETQRNKGNFPGRFSGRQFSNSRSEMNVSTLELGDSALYLCASSLRAAGGSSGNTIYFGEGSWLTVV.

V usage is TRBV6-4 and J usage is TRBJ1-1, with D possibly TRBD1 on 6 matching bases. This CDR3 region has 13 residues. V lost 6 bases to trimming and J lost 4 bases, with 12 bases between them. The germline gives CDR1 MRHNA, CDR2 SNTAGT. The CDR3 nucleotides read TGTGCCAGCAGATATACAGGGTCCACTGAAGCTTTCTTT. Amino acid sequence: CASRYTGSTEAFF.

The rearrangement uses TRBV6-5 and TRBJ1-4; no clear D gene. V was trimmed by 7 bases and J by 6 bases, leaving 18 bases between them. The CDR3 consists of 15 residues. Germline V gives CDR1 MNHEY, CDR2 SVGAGI. CDR3 DNA sequence: TGTGCCAGCACCGAATCTGATTGGTTAGATGAAAAACTGTTTTTT. Protein product: CASTESDWLDEKLFF.